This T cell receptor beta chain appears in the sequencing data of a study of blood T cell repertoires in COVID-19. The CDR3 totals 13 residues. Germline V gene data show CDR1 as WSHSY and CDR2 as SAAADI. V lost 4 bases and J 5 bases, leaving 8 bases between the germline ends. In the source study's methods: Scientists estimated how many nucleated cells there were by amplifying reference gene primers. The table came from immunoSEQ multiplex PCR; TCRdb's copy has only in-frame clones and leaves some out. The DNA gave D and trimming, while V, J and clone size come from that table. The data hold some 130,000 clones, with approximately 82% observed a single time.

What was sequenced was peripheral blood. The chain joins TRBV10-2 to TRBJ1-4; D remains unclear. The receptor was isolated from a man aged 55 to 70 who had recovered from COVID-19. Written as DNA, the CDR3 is TGCGCCAGCAGTGTCAGGAGGAATGAAAAACTGTTTTTT. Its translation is CASSVRRNEKLFF.